This T cell receptor beta chain was observed in a study of Graves' ophthalmopathy and Graves' hyperthyroidism. This clonotype was observed many times. From RNA, the CDR3 regions of TCR beta chains were amplified and sequenced. Following a first-round RT-PCR that used HTBI primers, a second-round multiplex PCR was carried out. TCRdb re-called the multiplex PCR reads with MiXCR, one entry per CDR3 protein. Altogether hundreds of thousands of distinct CDR3 sequences are present, just over 40% being singletons, with the ten largest covering 3.3%. Orbital computed tomography, thyroid ultrasound, TRAb, serum thyroxine and clinical symptoms formed the basis of diagnosis. This clonotype was sampled from an adult man with Graves' ophthalmopathy. The sequencing sample was made of peripheral blood.

The DNA for the CDR3 is TGTGCCAGCAGGGATTACGGTTCACCCCTCCACTTT. Translating gives CASRDYGSPLHF. This chain joins TRBV28 and TRBJ1-6; D uncertain. The germline CDR1 and CDR2 sequences are MDHEN and SYDVKM. This CDR3 is 12 amino acids long. The V and J ends lost 6 bases and 9 bases respectively, with 9 bases between them.